Shown below are 4 T cell receptor beta chains from a single sample sequenced in a study of CD8 T cells in ankylosing spondylitis. Study observations and caveats: About 8 highly homologous variants made up a TCR beta motif, and this motif appeared characteristic of ankylosing spondylitis blood.

These receptors lack a known antigen. TCRdb passed the 5' RACE reads through MiXCR, listing each CDR3 protein once. The repertoire holds 100,000 or so distinct CDR3 sequences, with around 8.5% as singletons. Sequenced: blood, either unsorted or a sorted T cell fraction (not recorded which). The receptors were gathered from a male donor with ankylosing spondylitis.

The chain carries TRBV5-1 and TRBJ1-2; possible D gene TRBD1, 6 bases. CDR3 length: 15 residues. Germline V gene lookup returns CDR1 SGHRS and CDR2 YFSETQ. Trimming took 3 bases from V and 3 from J, leaving 15 bases between them. CDR3 in DNA: TGCGCCAGCAGCTCCTACAGGGAGGGTGACTATGGCTACACCTTC. This codes for CASSSYREGDYGYTF.

This clonotype was recorded at least ten times. The V call is TRBV27, the J call TRBJ2-1, with 12 bases lining up with TRBD2. Germline CDR1 is MNHEY and CDR2 is SMNVEV (reference sequence). After removal of 6 bases from V and 4 bases from J, the junction contained 7 bases not matched to a gene. The CDR3 loop spans 16 amino acids. This CDR3 reads CASSYLLAGGYNEQFF. The CDR3 region has the DNA TGTGCCAGCAGCTACCTCCTAGCGGGAGGGTACAATGAGCAGTTCTTC.

This clonotype was picked up a small number of times. The chain carries TRBV4-1 and TRBJ1-1, with 8 nucleotides matching TRBD1. The J segment lost 8 bases and the V segment lost 4 bases, leaving 9 bases of the junction unmatched. Germline V gene lookup returns CDR1 MGHRA and CDR2 YSYEKL. CDR3 length: 14 amino acids. CDR3 nucleotides: TGCGCCAGCAGCCCTGGACAGGGAGAGGAGGAAGCTTTCTTT. Translating gives CASSPGQGEEEAFF.

This clonotype showed up many times. The V call is TRBV7-9, the J call TRBJ2-2; 10 bases fit TRBD2. Trimming removed 5 bases from V and 2 bases from J; junction bases left unmatched: 5. The CDR3 spans 16 residues. CDR1 is SEHNR and CDR2 is FQNEAQ in the germline V gene (reference sequence). The CDR3 DNA reads as TGTGCCAGCAGCCCAAGGACTAGCGGAAACACCGGGGAGCTGTTTTTT. Protein sequence: CASSPRTSGNTGELFF. Full variable domain (remainder filled in from reference TRBV7-9 and TRBJ2-2): DTGVSQNPRHKITKRGQNVTFRCDPISEHNRLYWYRQTLGQGPEFLTYFQNEAQLEKSRLLSDRFSAERPKGSFSTLEIQRTEQGDSAMYLCASSPRTSGNTGELFFGEGSRLTVL.